Each of the 31 T cell receptor beta chains below was sequenced from the same sample in a study of cytomegalovirus exposure and HLA in healthy donors. PCR primers comprised 60 Vbeta and 13 Jbeta primers. Profiled with immunoSEQ multiplex PCR; TCRdb holds only in-frame clones, not every one. The data show around 65,000 clones, approximately 85% seen once. The sample was PBMCs. Source of these receptors: a female donor in good health and CMV-seronegative.

The chain is built from TRBV7-6 and TRBJ2-7; tentative D call: TRBD1 (6 bases). V was shortened by 5 bases and J by 5 bases, with 22 bases between the two germline ends. In germline, CDR1 is SGHVS, CDR2 FNYEAQ. The CDR3 extends over 16 amino acids. The CDR3 spells CASSRISETGQNEQYF. The CDR3 DNA sequence: TGTGCCAGCAGCCGTATATCAGAGACAGGCCAAAACGAGCAGTACTTC.

J is TRBJ1-1 and V is TRBV5-4; 7 nucleotides match TRBD1. J lost 11 bases, V lost 2 bases, and 9 bases had no gene match. The germline V gene has CDR1 SGHNT and CDR2 YYREEE (reference sequence). The CDR3 totals 13 residues. The CDR3 sequence: CASSFQMARGAFF. The CDR3 region has the DNA TGTGCCAGCAGCTTTCAGATGGCCAGGGGGGCTTTCTTT.

The chain joins TRBV14 to TRBJ1-3; the D is unclear. The germline CDR1 and CDR2 sequences are SGHDN and FVKESK. The CDR3 spans 16 residues. The ends were cut back, 2 bases at V and 0 bases at J, with 11 bases in the middle. DNA of the CDR3: TGTGCCAGCAGCCAACTTACAGAGCTCTCTGGAAACACCATATATTTT. Amino acid sequence: CASSQLTELSGNTIYF. The whole variable domain, remainder taken from reference TRBV14 and TRBJ1-3, is EAGVTQFPSHSVIEKGQTVTLRCDPISGHDNLYWYRRVMGKEIKFLLHFVKESKQDESGMPNNRFLAERTGGTYSTLKVQPAELEDSGVYFCASSQLTELSGNTIYFGEGSWLTVV.

The chain uses TRBV4-3 and TRBJ2-7; 11 bases line up with TRBD2. V lost 0 bases and J lost 4; bases outside the gene matches: 11. Germline CDR1 and CDR2: LGHNA and YSLEER. The CDR3 loop spans 18 amino acids. The CDR3 is CASSQDSPTSGSTYEQYF. In DNA, the CDR3 is TGCGCCAGCAGCCAAGATTCCCCTACTAGCGGGAGTACTTACGAGCAGTACTTC.

The rearrangement links TRBV19 to TRBJ1-5; 8 positions match TRBD1. The V and J ends lost 5 bases and 7 bases, in that order; junction bases with no gene match: 4. CDR3 length: 13 amino acids. Germline CDR1 LNHDA, CDR2 SQIVND (reference sequence). CDR3 region: CASSVQGEQPQHF. As DNA, the CDR3 is TGTGCCAGTAGTGTACAGGGGGAGCAGCCCCAGCATTTT.

This clone came up once. V gene TRBV7-9 combines with J gene TRBJ1-1; TRBD1 might be the D (6 bases). CDR3 length equals 13 residues. V lost 2 bases and J 7 bases, leaving 11 bases between the germline ends. Per the germline V gene, CDR1 is SEHNR and CDR2 is FQNEAQ (reference sequence). The CDR3 sequence is CASSLLGHNEAFF. The CDR3 bases are TGTGCCAGCAGCTTACTGGGACACAATGAAGCTTTCTTT.

The count of this clone is one. V gene TRBV30 combines with J gene TRBJ2-5; maybe TRBD2 (5 bases). Germline V gives CDR1 GTSNPN, CDR2 SVGIG (reference sequence). Between the trimmed V and J ends, which lost 1 base and 2 bases, there was a span of 11 bases. The CDR3 sequence is 14 residues long. Written as DNA, the CDR3 is TGTGCCTGGAGTGCAGGACGGGGACAAGAGACCCAGTACTTC. This encodes CAWSAGRGQETQYF.

The table lists this clone with a few counts. The chain uses TRBV2 and TRBJ2-7; TRBD2 aligns across 7 bases. This CDR3 is 14 amino acids long. Germline loops: CDR1 SNHLY, CDR2 FYNNEI. Trimming took 6 bases from V and 4 from J; bases not matched to a gene: 9. CDR3 in amino acids: CASSLGTKKYEQYF. The CDR3 DNA sequence: TGTGCCAGCAGCTTAGGGACTAAGAAATACGAGCAGTACTTC.

V and J are TRBV6-4 and TRBJ1-4; D not resolved. V lost 2 bases and J lost 8, with 6 bases in between. The V gene's germline CDR1 is MRHNA and CDR2 SNTAGT. This CDR3 is built from 12 residues. CDR3 region: CASSDGEEKLFF. The CDR3, as DNA: TGTGCCAGCAGTGACGGGGAGGAAAAACTGTTTTTT.

This chain uses TRBV6-5 with TRBJ2-1; the D gene is possibly TRBD2 (5 bases). Deletions cut 8 bases from V and 8 bases from J, with 10 bases between. Germline CDR1 MNHEY, CDR2 SVGAGI. CDR3 length: 11 amino acids. CDR3 DNA sequence: TGTGCCAGCCGCATCGGGGATGAGCAGTTCTTC. This gives the protein CASRIGDEQFF.

The chain has TRBV5-8 and TRBJ2-7, with 14 positions matching TRBD2. CDR3 length: 16 amino acids. CDR1 is SGHTS and CDR2 is YDEGEE in the germline V gene. Unmatched junction bases numbered 13, after V lost 4 bases and J lost 10 bases. DNA of the CDR3: TGTGCCAGCAGCCCAGGCCTGGGACTAGCGGGGGTTTTACAGTACTTC. Amino acids: CASSPGLGLAGVLQYF. The full variable domain, in which reference TRBV5-8 and TRBJ2-7 provide the parts outside the CDR3, is EAGVTQSPTHLIKTRGQQATLRCSPISGHTSVYWYQQALGLGLQFLLWYDEGEERNRGNFPPRFSGRQFPNYSSELNVNALELEDSALYLCASSPGLGLAGVLQYFGPGTRLTVT.

The chain links TRBV7-9 to TRBJ1-3; 7 bases line up with TRBD1. Germline trimming cut 5 bases from V and 9 bases from J; bases unmatched to any gene: 7. The CDR3 has 13 amino acids. Germline CDR1 SEHNR, CDR2 FQNEAQ (reference sequence). Here the CDR3 reads CASSRTGVGTIYF. The DNA of the CDR3 is TGTGCCAGCAGCCGAACAGGGGTGGGCACCATATATTTT.

On this clone itself: Its ends do not fully match the called genes, so a read error is possible. The chain has TRBV27 and TRBJ2-2, with 11 bases lining up with TRBD2. CDR3 size: 17 residues. CDR1 and CDR2 from the germline V gene are MNHEY and SMNVEV (reference sequence). CDR3 amino acids: CASSLSSGGANTEELFF. The CDR3 bases are TGTGCCAGCAGTTTGAGTAGCGGGGGGGCAAACACCGAGGAGCTGTTTTTT.

This clone turned up a few times. The chain recombines TRBV6-1 with TRBJ1-1; no definite D call. Germline CDR1 and CDR2: MNHNS and SASEGT. Trimming shortened V by 2 bases and J by 5 bases, and 12 bases separated the two germline ends. The CDR3 runs 14 residues. This CDR3 is CASSESGQRTEAFF. For the CDR3, the DNA is TGTGCCAGCAGTGAATCTGGGCAGAGAACTGAAGCTTTCTTT.

The chain links TRBV2 to TRBJ2-5, with a weak D call TRBD1 (5 bases). Looked up from germline, CDR1 is SNHLY and CDR2 is FYNNEI. CDR3 size: 15 residues. Trimming shortened V by 0 bases and J by 5 bases, and 13 bases separated the two germline ends. The CDR3 nucleotides read TGTGCCAGCAGTGAAGCGGTTTCAGGGTTGGAGACCCAGTACTTC. The encoded protein is CASSEAVSGLETQYF.

This clone was recorded only once. This rearrangement joins TRBV11-3 to TRBJ2-1; 15 nucleotides align to TRBD2. The CDR3 is 15 amino acids. V trimming: 6 bases; J trimming: 7 bases; junction bases outside the gene matches: 4. Germline CDR1 reads SGHNT; CDR2 reads YENEEA. The CDR3 DNA is TGTGCCAGCAGTGGACTAGCGGGAGGGGTGAATGAGCAGTTCTTC. It encodes CASSGLAGGVNEQFF.

V usage is TRBV19 and J usage is TRBJ1-1; D call uncertain. Germline assignment: CDR1 LNHDA and CDR2 SQIVND (reference sequence). CDR3 length: 14 amino acids. Trimming shortened V by 9 bases and J by 4 bases, and 18 bases separated the two germline ends. DNA for the CDR3: TGTGCCAGCCACCGAGGTCTCCGGGGCACTGAAGCTTTCTTT. Its protein is CASHRGLRGTEAFF.

The chain uses TRBV6-5 and TRBJ1-5; D is ambiguous. Germline loops: CDR1 MNHEY, CDR2 SVGAGI. Trimming took off 4 bases at V and 0 bases at J, with 13 bases between the two ends. This CDR3 spans 16 amino acids. CDR3 region: CASSSTTRYSNQPQHF. In DNA, the CDR3 is TGTGCCAGCAGTTCCACCACGAGGTATAGCAATCAGCCCCAGCATTTT.

This rearrangement joins TRBV7-2 to TRBJ1-2; D possibly corresponds to TRBD1 (5 bases). Trimming shortened V by 3 bases and J by 4 bases, and 15 bases separated the two germline ends. Germline V CDR1 and CDR2: SGHTA, FQGNSA. The CDR3 extends over 15 amino acids. DNA of the CDR3: TGTGCCAGCAGCTTTGGGCAGGGTATGGGCTATGGCTACACCTTC. This translates into CASSFGQGMGYGYTF. Using reference TRBV7-2 and TRBJ1-2 for the parts outside the CDR3, the full variable domain is GAGVSQSPSNKVTEKGKDVELRCDPISGHTALYWYRQSLGQGLEFLIYFQGNSAPDKSGLPSDRFSAERTGGSVSTLTIQRTQQEDSAVYLCASSFGQGMGYGYTFGSGTRLTVV.

This clone was detected a few times. The chain employs TRBV11-2 and TRBJ1-1, with TRBD1 matching over 9 bases. The CDR3 has 16 residues. Germline V gene sequence: CDR1 SGHAT, CDR2 FQNNGV. The V segment lost 1 base and the J segment 4 bases; nucleotides outside the gene matches: 7. CDR3 in amino acids: CASSLVPTGGFTEAFF. CDR3 DNA sequence: TGTGCCAGCAGCTTAGTCCCCACAGGGGGCTTCACTGAAGCTTTCTTT.

This clone showed up just once. The gene calls are TRBV5-4 and TRBJ2-5; possible D gene TRBD2, 6 bases. The germline V and J ends were trimmed by 5 bases and 2 bases, with 13 bases remaining between them. CDR1 and CDR2 from the germline V gene are SGHNT and YYREEE (reference sequence). The CDR3 sequence is 14 residues long. CDR3 protein: CASRMRDSQETQYF. The CDR3 coding sequence is TGTGCCAGCAGAATGAGGGACTCTCAAGAGACCCAGTACTTC.

The CDR3 sequence: CASSLFAGEGVRTEAFF. In DNA, the CDR3 is TGTGCCAGCTCACTCTTCGCAGGGGAGGGGGTTCGCACTGAAGCTTTCTTT. The genes are TRBV18 and TRBJ1-1; D is perhaps TRBD1 (6 bases). The CDR3 spans 17 residues. With 4 bases removed from V and 4 bases from J, the gap between germline ends came to 22 bases. Germline V gene data show CDR1 as KGHSH and CDR2 as LQKENI.

There are a few counts of this clone. The V call is TRBV9, the J call TRBJ2-3, with D uncertain. Germline V gene data show CDR1 as SGDLS and CDR2 as YYNGEE. CDR3 length: 16 residues. V was pared by 4 bases and J by 6 bases, with 21 bases between. CDR3 DNA: TGTGCCAGCAGCTCCAAATCGACAACCGAGTTGGATACGCAGTATTTT. Amino acid sequence: CASSSKSTTELDTQYF.

This sequence joins TRBV5-1 and TRBJ2-5; 7 nucleotides line up with TRBD1. V lost 2 bases and J lost 2; bases outside the gene matches: 3. The CDR3 has 14 amino acids. Germline V gene sequence: CDR1 SGHRS, CDR2 YFSETQ. This chain's CDR3 is CASSFARGQETQYF. In DNA, the CDR3 is TGCGCCAGCAGCTTTGCCAGGGGGCAAGAGACCCAGTACTTC.

The rearrangement joins TRBV5-6 to TRBJ1-2, with 9 bases aligning to TRBD1. The CDR3 is made up of 13 amino acids. Germline V gene lookup returns CDR1 SGHDT and CDR2 YYEEEE. Unmatched junction bases numbered 4, after V lost 2 bases and J lost 8 bases. CDR3 residues: CASSLDRGRGYTF. In nucleotides, the CDR3 is TGTGCCAGCAGCTTAGACAGGGGGAGAGGCTACACCTTC.

For the CDR3, the DNA is TGTGCCAGCAGCTGGACTAGCGGGGGGCGCTCCTACAATGAGCAGTTCTTC. This gives the protein CASSWTSGGRSYNEQFF. The V gene is TRBV7-9, the J gene TRBJ2-1; 14 nucleotides match TRBD2. Losses at the gene ends were 4 bases for V and 0 bases for J; bases not matched to a gene: 2. CDR3 length: 17 residues. Germline loops: CDR1 SEHNR, CDR2 FQNEAQ (reference sequence).

Worth noting for this clone: The sample holds other DNA sequences that translate to the same CDR3. The chain has TRBV4-1 and TRBJ1-4; 9 nucleotides align to TRBD1. The trim removed 5 bases at V and 6 bases at J, leaving 7 bases unmatched. The germline V gene encodes CDR1 MGHRA and CDR2 YSYEKL. The CDR3 sequence is 15 residues long. The CDR3 DNA reads as TGCGCCAGCAGCATACGGACAGGGGTTTATGAAAAACTGTTTTTT. It specifies CASSIRTGVYEKLFF.

The chain employs TRBV19 and TRBJ2-2; D is perhaps TRBD2 (6 bases). V lost 5 bases and J 2 bases, leaving 15 bases between the germline ends. This CDR3 contains 16 residues. Germline-derived CDR1 and CDR2 are LNHDA and SQIVND (reference sequence). Here the CDR3 reads CASSSGTWSNTGELFF. The CDR3 DNA reads as TGTGCCAGTAGTTCGGGGACTTGGTCAAACACCGGGGAGCTGTTTTTT.

In this sample, this clone turned up once. The chain is built from TRBV7-2 and TRBJ2-7; TRBD2 agrees at 9 bases. Losses at the gene ends were 3 bases for V and 2 bases for J; bases not matched to a gene: 8. CDR3 length equals 16 residues. Germline CDR1 SGHTA, CDR2 FQGNSA. Here the CDR3 reads CASSLGGAGGPYEQYF. In DNA, the CDR3 is TGTGCCAGCAGCTTGGGGGGGGCGGGAGGGCCCTACGAGCAGTACTTC.

The V and J genes are TRBV10-3 and TRBJ1-2, with D unresolved. This CDR3 spans 13 amino acids. V was shortened by 1 base and J by 6 bases, with 9 bases between the two germline ends. Germline V CDR1 and CDR2: ENHRY, SYGVKD. CDR3 DNA sequence: TGTGCCATCAGTGAGTACGGGGTGGATGGCTACACCTTC. Translating gives CAISEYGVDGYTF.

The V call is TRBV28, the J call TRBJ1-5, with D possibly matching TRBD1 (6 bases). This CDR3 is 15 amino acids long. The ends were cut back, 3 bases at V and 6 bases at J, with 15 bases in the middle. The germline gives CDR1 MDHEN, CDR2 SYDVKM. The CDR3 region has the DNA TGTGCCAGCAGTTTTGCAGGGGATGGCGGTCAGCCCCAGCATTTT. As protein: CASSFAGDGGQPQHF.